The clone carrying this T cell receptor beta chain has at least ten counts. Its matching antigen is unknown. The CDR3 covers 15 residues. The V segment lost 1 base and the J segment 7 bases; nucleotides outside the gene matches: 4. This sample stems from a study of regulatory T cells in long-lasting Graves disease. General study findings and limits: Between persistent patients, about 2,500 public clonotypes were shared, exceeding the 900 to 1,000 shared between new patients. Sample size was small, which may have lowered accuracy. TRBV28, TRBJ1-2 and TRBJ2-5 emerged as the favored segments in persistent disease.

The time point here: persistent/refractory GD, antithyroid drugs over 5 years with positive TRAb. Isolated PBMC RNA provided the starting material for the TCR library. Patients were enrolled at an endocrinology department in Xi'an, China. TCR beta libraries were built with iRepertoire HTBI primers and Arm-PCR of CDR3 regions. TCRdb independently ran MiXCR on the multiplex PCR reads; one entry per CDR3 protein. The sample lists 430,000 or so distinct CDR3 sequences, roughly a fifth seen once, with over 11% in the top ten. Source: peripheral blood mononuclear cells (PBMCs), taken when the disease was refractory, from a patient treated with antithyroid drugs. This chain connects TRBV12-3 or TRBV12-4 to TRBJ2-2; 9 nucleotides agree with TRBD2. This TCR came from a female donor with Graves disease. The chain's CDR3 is CASSLGGRANGELFF. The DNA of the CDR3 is TGTGCCAGCAGTTTAGGCGGGAGGGCCAACGGGGAGCTGTTTTTT.